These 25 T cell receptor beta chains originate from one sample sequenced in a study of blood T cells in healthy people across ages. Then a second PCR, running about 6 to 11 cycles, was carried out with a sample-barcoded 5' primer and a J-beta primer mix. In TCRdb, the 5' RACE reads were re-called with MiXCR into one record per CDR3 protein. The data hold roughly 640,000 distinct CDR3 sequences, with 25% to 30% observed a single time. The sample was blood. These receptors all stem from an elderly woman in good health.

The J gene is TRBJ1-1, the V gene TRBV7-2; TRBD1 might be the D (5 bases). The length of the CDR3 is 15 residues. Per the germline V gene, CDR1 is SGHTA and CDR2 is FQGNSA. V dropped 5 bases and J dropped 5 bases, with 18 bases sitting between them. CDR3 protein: CASSLPWRGGTEAFF. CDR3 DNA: TGTGCCAGCAGCCTGCCTTGGAGGGGAGGTACTGAAGCTTTCTTT. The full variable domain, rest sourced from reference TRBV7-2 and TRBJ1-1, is GAGVSQSPSNKVTEKGKDVELRCDPISGHTALYWYRQSLGQGLEFLIYFQGNSAPDKSGLPSDRFSAERTGGSVSTLTIQRTQQEDSAVYLCASSLPWRGGTEAFFGQGTRLTVV.

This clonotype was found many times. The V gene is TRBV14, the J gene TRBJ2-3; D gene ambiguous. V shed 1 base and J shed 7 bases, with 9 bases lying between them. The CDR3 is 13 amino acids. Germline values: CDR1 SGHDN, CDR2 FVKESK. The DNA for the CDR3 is TGTGCCAGCAGCCAAGTCCCCACTCATACGCAGTATTTT. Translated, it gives CASSQVPTHTQYF. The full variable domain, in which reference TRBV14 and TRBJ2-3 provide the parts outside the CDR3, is EAGVTQFPSHSVIEKGQTVTLRCDPISGHDNLYWYRRVMGKEIKFLLHFVKESKQDESGMPNNRFLAERTGGTYSTLKVQPAELEDSGVYFCASSQVPTHTQYFGPGTRLTVL.

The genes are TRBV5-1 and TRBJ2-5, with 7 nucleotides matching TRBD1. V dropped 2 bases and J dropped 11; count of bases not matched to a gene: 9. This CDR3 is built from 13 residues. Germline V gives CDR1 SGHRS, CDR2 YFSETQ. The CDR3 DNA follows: TGCGCCAGCAGCTTCAACGGGCAGGGGGAGCAGTACTTC. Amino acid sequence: CASSFNGQGEQYF.

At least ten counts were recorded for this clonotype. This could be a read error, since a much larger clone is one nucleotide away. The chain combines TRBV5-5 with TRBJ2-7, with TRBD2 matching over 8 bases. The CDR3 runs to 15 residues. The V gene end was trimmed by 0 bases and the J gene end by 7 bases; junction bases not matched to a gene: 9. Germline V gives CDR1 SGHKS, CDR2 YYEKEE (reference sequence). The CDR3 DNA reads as TGTGCCAGCAGCTTGGCGGGACTAGGAGGTCGGGAGCAGTACTTC. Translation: CASSLAGLGGREQYF.

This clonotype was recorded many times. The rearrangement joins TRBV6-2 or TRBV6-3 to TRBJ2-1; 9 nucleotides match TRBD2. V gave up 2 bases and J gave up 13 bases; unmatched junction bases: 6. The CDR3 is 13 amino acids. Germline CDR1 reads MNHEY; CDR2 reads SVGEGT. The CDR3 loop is CASSYQAGGRQFF. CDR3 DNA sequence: TGTGCCAGCAGTTACCAAGCGGGGGGCCGTCAGTTCTTC.

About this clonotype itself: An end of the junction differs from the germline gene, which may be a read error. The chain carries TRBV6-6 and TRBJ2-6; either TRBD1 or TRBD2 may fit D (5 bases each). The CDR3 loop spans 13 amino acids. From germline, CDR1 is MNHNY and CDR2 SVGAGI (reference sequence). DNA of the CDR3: TGTGCCAGCAGTCACGCAGGGACCAACATCCTGACTTTC. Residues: CASSHAGTNILTF.

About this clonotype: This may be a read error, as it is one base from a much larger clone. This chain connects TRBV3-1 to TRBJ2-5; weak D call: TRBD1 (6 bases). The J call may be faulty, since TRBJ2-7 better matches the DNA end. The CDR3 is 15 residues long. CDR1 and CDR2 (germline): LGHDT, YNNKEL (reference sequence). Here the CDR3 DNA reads TGTGCCAGCAGCCGAGTTAGCCAGGGGAGCTACGAGCAGTACTTC. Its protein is CASSRVSQGSYEQYF.

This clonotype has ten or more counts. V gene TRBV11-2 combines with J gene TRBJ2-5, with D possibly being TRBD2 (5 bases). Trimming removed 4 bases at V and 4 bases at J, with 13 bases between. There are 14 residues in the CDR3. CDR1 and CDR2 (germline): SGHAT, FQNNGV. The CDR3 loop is CASSSPLAGETQYF. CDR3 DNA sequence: TGTGCCAGCAGCTCACCCTTGGCGGGAGAGACCCAGTACTTC.

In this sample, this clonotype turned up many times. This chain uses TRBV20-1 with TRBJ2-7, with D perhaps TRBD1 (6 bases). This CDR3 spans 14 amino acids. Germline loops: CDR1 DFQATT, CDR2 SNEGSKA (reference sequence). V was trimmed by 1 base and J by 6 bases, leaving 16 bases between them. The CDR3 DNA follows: TGCAGTGCTAGAGGAGGGAAGACAGGCGGCGAGCAGTACTTC. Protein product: CSARGGKTGGEQYF.

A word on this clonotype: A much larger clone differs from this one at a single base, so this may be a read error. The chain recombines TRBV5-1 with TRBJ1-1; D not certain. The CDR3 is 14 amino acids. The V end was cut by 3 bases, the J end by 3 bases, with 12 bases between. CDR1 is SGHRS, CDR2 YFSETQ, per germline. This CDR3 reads CASSWEVGYTEAFF. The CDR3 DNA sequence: TGCGCCAGCAGCTGGGAGGTGGGGTACACTGAAGCTTTCTTT.

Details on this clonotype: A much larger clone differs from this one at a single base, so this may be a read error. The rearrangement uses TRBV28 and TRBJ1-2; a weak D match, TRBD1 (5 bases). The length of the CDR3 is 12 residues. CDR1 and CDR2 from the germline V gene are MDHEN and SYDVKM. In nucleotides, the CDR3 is TGTGCCAGCAGTGACAGTAACTATGGCTGCACCTTC. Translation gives CASSDSNYGCTF.

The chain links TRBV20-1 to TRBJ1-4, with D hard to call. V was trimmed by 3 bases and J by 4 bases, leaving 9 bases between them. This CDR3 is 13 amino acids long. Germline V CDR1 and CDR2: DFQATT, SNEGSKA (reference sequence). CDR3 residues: CSASNRNNEKLFF. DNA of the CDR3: TGCAGTGCTAGTAACCGGAATAATGAAAAACTGTTTTTT.

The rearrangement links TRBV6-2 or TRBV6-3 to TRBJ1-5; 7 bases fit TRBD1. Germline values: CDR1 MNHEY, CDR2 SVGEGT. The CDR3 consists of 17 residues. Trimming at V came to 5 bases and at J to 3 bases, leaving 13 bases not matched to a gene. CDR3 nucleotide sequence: TGTGCCAGCAGTATACGTCCAACAGGGGCCCCCAATCAGCCCCAGCATTTT. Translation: CASSIRPTGAPNQPQHF.

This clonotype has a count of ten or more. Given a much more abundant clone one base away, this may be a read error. In DNA, the CDR3 is TGTGCCAGCAGCTGGGCCACAGGGCGCTACGAGCAGTACTTC. Encoded protein: CASSWATGRYEQYF. V and J are TRBV5-6 and TRBJ2-7; weak D call: TRBD1 (6 bases). Germline CDR1 SGHDT, CDR2 YYEEEE. The V end was cut by 3 bases, the J end by 3 bases, with 13 bases between. The CDR3 totals 14 residues.

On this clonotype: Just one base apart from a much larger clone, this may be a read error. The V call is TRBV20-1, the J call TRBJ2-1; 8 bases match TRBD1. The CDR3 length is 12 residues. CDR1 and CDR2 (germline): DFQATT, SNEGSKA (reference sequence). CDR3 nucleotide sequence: TGCAGGGCTAAACCAGGGGGCTACGAGCAGTTCTTC. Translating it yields CRAKPGGYEQFF.

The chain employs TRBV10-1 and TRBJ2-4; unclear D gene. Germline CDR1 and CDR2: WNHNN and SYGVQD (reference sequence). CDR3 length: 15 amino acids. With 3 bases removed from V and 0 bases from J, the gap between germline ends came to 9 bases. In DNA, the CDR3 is TGCGCCAGCAGTGATGGCAGTGTAGCCAAAAACATTCAGTACTTC. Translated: CASSDGSVAKNIQYF.

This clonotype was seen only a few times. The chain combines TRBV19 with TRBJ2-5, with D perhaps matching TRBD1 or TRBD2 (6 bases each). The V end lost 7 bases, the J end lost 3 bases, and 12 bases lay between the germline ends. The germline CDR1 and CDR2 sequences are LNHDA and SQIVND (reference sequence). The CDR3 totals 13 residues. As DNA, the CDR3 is TGTGCCAGTAACGGGGGCTTCGAAGAGACCCAGTACTTC. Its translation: CASNGGFEETQYF.

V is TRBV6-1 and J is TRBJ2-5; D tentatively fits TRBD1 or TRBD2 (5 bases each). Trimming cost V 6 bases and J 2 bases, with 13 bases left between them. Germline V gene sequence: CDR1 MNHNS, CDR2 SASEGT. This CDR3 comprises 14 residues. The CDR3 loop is CASRRGRVQETQYF. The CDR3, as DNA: TGTGCCAGCAGACGGGGCAGGGTGCAAGAGACCCAGTACTTC.

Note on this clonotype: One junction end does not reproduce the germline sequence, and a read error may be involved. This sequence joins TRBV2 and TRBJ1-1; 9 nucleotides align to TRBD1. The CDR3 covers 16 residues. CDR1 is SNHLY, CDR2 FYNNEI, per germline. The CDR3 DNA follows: TGTGCCGGCAGTGAATCGGGGACAGGGAGGAACACTGAAGCTTTCTTT. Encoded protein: CAGSESGTGRNTEAFF.

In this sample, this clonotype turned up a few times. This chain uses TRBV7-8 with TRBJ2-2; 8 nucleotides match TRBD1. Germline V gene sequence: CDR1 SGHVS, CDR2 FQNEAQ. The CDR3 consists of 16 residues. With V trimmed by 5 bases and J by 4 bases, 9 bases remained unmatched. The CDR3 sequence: CASSPRGQEITGELFF. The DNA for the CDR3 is TGTGCCAGCAGCCCCAGGGGACAGGAAATCACCGGGGAGCTGTTTTTT.

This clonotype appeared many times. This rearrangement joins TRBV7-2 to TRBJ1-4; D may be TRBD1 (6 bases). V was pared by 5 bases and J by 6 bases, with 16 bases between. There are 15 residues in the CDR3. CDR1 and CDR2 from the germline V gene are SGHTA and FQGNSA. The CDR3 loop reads CASSDVAGEYEKLFF. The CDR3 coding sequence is TGTGCCAGCAGCGATGTGGCAGGGGAATATGAAAAACTGTTTTTT.

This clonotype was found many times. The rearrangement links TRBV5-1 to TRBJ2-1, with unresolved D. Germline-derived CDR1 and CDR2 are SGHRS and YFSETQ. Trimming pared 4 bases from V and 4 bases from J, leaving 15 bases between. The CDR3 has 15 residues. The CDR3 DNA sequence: TGCGCCAGCAGCGTGTCTTTTGATTGGTACAATGAGCAGTTCTTC. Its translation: CASSVSFDWYNEQFF.

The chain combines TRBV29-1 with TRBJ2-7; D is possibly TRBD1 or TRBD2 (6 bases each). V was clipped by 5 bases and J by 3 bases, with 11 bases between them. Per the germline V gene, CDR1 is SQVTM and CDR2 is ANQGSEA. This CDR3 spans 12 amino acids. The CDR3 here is CSVQGGLYEQYF. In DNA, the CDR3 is TGCAGCGTTCAAGGGGGGCTCTACGAGCAGTACTTC.

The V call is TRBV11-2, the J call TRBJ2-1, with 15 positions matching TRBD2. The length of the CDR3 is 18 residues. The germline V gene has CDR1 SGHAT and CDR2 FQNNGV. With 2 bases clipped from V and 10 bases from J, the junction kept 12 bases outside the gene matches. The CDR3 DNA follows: TGTGCCAGCAGCTTATTTGGGACTAGCGGGGGGCCAGGAGGGGAGCAGTTCTTC. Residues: CASSLFGTSGGPGGEQFF.

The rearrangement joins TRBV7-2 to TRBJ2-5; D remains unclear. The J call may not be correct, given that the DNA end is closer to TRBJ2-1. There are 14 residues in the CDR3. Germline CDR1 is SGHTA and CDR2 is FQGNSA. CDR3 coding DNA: TGTGCCAGCAGCTTTTCTGCGGTCCAAGAGACCCAGTTCTTC. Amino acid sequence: CASSFSAVQETQFF.